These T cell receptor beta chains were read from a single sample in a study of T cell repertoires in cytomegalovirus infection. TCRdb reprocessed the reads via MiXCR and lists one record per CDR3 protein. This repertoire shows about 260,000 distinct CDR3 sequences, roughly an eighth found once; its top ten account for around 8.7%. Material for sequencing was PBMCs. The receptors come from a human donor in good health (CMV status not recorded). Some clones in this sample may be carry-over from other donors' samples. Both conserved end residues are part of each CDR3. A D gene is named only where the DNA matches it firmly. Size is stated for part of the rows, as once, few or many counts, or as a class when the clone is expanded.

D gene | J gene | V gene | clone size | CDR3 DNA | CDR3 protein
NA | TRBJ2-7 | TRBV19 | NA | TGTGCCAGTAGTGTCAGCCGGGACCTCTACGAGCAGTACTTC | CASSVSRDLYEQYF
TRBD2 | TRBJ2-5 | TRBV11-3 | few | TGTGCCAGCAGCTTAGGGCGAGCGGGAGACTTAGAGACCCAGTACTTC | CASSLGRAGDLETQYF
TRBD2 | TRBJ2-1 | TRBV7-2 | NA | TGTGCCAGCAGCAGACCCGGGGGGGAGGGCCGTAAGCAGTTCTTC | CASSRPGGEGRKQFF
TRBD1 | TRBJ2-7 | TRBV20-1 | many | TGCAGTGCTAGGGGGGAGGGACAGGGGACTCCCTACGAGCAGTACTTC | CSARGEGQGTPYEQYF
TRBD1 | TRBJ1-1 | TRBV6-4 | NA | TGTGCCAGCAGTGTCGGACAGGGGAGTGAAGCTTTCTTT | CASSVGQGSEAFF
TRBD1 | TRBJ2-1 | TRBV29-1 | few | TGCAGCGTCTCCGGGACAGGGTCTGGGTATGAGCAGTTCTTC | CSVSGTGSGYEQFF
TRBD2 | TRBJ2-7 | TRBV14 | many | TGTGCCAGCAGTCGACTAGCGGGAGTCTACGAGCAGTACTTC | CASSRLAGVYEQYF
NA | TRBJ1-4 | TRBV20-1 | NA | TGCAGTGCTGCTCGGGGATCTCTTACAACTAATGAAAAACTGTTTTTT | CSAARGSLTTNEKLFF
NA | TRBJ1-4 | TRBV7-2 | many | TGTGCCAGCAGCCCCGTCAGGGTGGAGAGTGAAAAACTGTTTTTT | CASSPVRVESEKLFF
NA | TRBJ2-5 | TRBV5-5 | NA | TGTGCCAGCAGCCCGGGACTCCGACGAGAAGAGACCCAGTACTTC | CASSPGLRREETQYF
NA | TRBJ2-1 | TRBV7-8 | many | TGTGCCAGCAGCTTAGGGGCGGGCGGGAATGAGCAGTTCTTC | CASSLGAGGNEQFF
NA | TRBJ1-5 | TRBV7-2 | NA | TGTGCCAGCAGCTCCTTGTCCCGGGCTCAGCCCCAGCATTTT | CASSSLSRAQPQHF
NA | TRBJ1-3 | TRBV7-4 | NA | TGTGCCAGCAGCCCCACAGGGATGGGTGGAAACACCATATATTTT | CASSPTGMGGNTIYF
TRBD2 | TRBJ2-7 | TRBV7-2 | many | TGTGCCAGCAGCTTCCCGGGGACTAGCGGGGTAGGCGAGCAGTACTTC | CASSFPGTSGVGEQYF
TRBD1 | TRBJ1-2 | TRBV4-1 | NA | TGCGCCAGCAGCCAAGAGCCCGGGGGGACAGGGGAGAATGGCTACACCTTC | CASSQEPGGTGENGYTF
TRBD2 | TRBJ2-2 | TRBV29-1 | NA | TGCAGCGTTGGGGGGCTAGCGGGACCGAACACCGGGGAGCTGTTTTTT | CSVGGLAGPNTGELFF
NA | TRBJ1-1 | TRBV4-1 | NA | TGCGCCAGCAGCCAAGATTTTGGCAGGGTCACTGAATATTTCTTT | CASSQDFGRVTEYFF
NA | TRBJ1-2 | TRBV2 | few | TGTGCCAGTCGGTTCGACGGAGCCCGCATCACCTTC | CASRFDGARITF
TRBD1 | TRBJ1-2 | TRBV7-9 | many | TGTGCCAGCAGTACTACCCGACAGGGATGGATTGGCTACACCTTC | CASSTTRQGWIGYTF
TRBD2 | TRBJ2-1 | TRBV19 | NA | TGTGCCAGTAGTATGGGACTATACAATGAGCAGTTCTTC | CASSMGLYNEQFF
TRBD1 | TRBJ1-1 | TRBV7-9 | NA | TGTGCCAGCACCTCCCAGGGGGCGCAAACTGAAGCTTTCTTT | CASTSQGAQTEAFF
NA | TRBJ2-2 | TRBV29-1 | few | TGCAGCGTTGACCTGAGCCGAGGAGGGACCGGGGAGCTGTTTTTT | CSVDLSRGGTGELFF
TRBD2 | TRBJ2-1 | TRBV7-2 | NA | TGTGCCAGCAGCTCTTGGACTAGCGGGAGGGTTGATGAGCAGTTCTTC | CASSSWTSGRVDEQFF
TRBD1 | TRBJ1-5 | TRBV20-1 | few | TGCAGTGCTAATGGGGACAGGGGTTTTCAGCCCCAGCATTTT | CSANGDRGFQPQHF
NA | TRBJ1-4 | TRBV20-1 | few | TGCAGTGCTAGAGACCCAAGGGACCTCACTAATGAAAAACTGTTTTTT | CSARDPRDLTNEKLFF
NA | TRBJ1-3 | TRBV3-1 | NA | TGTGCCAGCAGCCAAGTGCCAGGTATTGGAAACACCATATATTTT | CASSQVPGIGNTIYF
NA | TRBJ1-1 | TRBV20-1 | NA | TGCAGTGCTAGAGGATTCGCGGGCCTCATGAACACTGAAGCTTTCTTT | CSARGFAGLMNTEAFF